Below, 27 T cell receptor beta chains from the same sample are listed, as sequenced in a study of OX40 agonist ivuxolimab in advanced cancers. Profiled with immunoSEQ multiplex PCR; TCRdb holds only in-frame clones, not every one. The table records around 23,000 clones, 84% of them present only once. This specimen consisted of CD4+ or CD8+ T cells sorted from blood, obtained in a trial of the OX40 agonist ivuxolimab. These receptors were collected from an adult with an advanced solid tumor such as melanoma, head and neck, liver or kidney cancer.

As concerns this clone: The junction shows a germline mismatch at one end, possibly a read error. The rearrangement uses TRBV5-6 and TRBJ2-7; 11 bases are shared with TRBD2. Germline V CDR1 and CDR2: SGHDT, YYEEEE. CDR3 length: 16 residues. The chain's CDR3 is CASSLELAGGPSPPNF. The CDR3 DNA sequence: TGTGCCAGCAGCTTGGAGTTAGCGGGGGGGCCGTCCCCTCCTAACTTC.

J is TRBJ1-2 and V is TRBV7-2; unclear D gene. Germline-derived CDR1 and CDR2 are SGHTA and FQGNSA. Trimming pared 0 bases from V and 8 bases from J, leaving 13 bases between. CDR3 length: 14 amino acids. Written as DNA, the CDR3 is TGTGCCAGCAGCTTAGCGTACAGCGTTCGGGGCTACACCTTC. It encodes CASSLAYSVRGYTF.

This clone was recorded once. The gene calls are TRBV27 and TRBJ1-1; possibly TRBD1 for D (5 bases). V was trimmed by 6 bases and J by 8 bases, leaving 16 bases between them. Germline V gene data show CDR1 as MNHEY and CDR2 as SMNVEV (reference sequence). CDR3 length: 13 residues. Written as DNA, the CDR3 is TGTGCCAGCAGCGAACAGGTATGGGCCGAAGCTTTCTTT. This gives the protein CASSEQVWAEAFF.

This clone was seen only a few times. CDR3 DNA: TGTGCCAGTAAATCGGGGGGGCAGGGCATCACCGGGGAGCTGTTTTTT. This translates into CASKSGGQGITGELFF. The rearrangement joins TRBV19 to TRBJ2-2; 8 positions match TRBD2. J lost 4 bases, V lost 7 bases, and 11 bases had no gene match. From germline, CDR1 is LNHDA and CDR2 SQIVND (reference sequence). This CDR3 comprises 16 residues.

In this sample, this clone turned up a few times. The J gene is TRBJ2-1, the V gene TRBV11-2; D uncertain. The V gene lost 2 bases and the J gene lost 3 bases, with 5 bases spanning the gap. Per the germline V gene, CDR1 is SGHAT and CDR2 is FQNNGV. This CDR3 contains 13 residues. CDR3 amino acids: CASSLTYYNEQFF. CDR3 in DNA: TGTGCCAGCAGCTTAACATACTACAATGAGCAGTTCTTC. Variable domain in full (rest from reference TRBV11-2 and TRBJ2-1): EAGVAQSPRYKIIEKRQSVAFWCNPISGHATLYWYQQILGQGPKLLIQFQNNGVVDDSQLPKDRFSAERLKGVDSTLKIQPAKLEDSAVYLCASSLTYYNEQFFGPGTRLTVL.

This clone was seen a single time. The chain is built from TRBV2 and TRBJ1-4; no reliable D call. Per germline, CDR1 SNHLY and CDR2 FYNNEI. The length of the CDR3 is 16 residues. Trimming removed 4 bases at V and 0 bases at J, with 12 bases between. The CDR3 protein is CASSGSRTATNEKLFF. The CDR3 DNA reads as TGTGCCAGCAGTGGCTCAAGAACAGCAACTAATGAAAAACTGTTTTTT.

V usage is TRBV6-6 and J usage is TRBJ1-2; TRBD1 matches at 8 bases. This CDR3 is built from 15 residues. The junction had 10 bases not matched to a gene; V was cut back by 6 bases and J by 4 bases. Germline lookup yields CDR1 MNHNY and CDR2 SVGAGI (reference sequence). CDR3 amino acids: CASSQGQGFFYGYTF. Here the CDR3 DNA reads TGTGCCAGCAGCCAAGGACAGGGTTTTTTCTATGGCTACACCTTC.

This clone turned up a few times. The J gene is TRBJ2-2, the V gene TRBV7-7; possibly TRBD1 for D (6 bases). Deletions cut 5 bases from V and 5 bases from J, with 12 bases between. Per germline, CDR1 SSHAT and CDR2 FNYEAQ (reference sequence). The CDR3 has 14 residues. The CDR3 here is CASSARDNTGELFF. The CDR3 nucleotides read TGTGCCAGCAGCGCTAGGGACAATACCGGGGAGCTGTTTTTT.

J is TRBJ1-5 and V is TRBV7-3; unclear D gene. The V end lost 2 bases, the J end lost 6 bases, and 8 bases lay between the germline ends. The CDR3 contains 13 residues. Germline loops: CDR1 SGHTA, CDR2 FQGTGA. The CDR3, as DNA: TGTGCCAGCAGCTTAGATGGTGGTCAGCCCCAGCATTTT. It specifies CASSLDGGQPQHF.

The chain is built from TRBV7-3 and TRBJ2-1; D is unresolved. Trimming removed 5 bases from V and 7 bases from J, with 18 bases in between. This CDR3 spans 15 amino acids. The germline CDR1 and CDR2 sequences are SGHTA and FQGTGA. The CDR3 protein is CASSPTPDPINEQFF. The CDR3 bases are TGTGCCAGCAGCCCGACCCCGGACCCGATAAATGAGCAGTTCTTC.

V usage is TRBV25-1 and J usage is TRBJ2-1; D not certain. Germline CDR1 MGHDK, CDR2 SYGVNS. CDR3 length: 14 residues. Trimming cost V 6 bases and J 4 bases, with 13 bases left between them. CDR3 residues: CASRGLSPYNEQFF. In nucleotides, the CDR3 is TGTGCCAGCAGGGGGTTGTCTCCTTACAATGAGCAGTTCTTC. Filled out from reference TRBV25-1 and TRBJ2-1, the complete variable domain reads EADIYQTPRYLVIGTGKKITLECSQTMGHDKMYWYQQDPGMELHLIHYSYGVNSTEKGDLSSESTVSRIRTEHFPLTLESARPSHTSQYLCASRGLSPYNEQFFGPGTRLTVL.

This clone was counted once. CDR3 nucleotides: TGTGCCAGCAGTGAAGAGGGACTAGCGGAAGAGACCCAGTACTTC. Protein: CASSEEGLAEETQYF. This chain links TRBV6-1 with TRBJ2-5; 11 bases agree with TRBD2. Germline V gives CDR1 MNHNS, CDR2 SASEGT. The CDR3 length is 15 residues. V shed 1 base, J shed 3 bases, and the junction held 1 base outside the gene matches.

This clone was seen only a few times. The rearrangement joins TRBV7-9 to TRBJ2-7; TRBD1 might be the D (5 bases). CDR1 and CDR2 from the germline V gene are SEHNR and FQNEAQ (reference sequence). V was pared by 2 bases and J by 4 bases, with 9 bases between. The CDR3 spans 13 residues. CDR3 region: CASSLSTVYEQYF. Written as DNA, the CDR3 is TGTGCCAGCAGCTTATCGACAGTGTACGAGCAGTACTTC.

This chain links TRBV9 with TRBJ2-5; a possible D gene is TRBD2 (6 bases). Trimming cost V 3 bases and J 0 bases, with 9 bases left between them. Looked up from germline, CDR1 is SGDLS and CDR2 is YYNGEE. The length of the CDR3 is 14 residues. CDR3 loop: CASSARDYQETQYF. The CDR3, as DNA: TGTGCCAGCAGCGCCCGGGACTACCAAGAGACCCAGTACTTC.

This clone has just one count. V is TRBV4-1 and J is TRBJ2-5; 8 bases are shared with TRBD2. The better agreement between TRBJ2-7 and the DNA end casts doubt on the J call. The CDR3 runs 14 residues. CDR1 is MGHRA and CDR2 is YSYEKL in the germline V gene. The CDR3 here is CASSQAGLADEQYF. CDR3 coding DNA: TGCGCCAGCAGCCAAGCTGGACTAGCTGACGAGCAGTACTTC.

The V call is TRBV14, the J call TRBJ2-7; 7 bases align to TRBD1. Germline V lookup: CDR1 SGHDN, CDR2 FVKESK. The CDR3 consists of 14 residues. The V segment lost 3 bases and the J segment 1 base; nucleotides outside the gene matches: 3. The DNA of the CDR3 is TGTGCCAGCAGCCACTGGGACAGTTCCTACGAGCAGTACTTC. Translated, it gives CASSHWDSSYEQYF. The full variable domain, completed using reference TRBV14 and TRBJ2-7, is EAGVTQFPSHSVIEKGQTVTLRCDPISGHDNLYWYRRVMGKEIKFLLHFVKESKQDESGMPNNRFLAERTGGTYSTLKVQPAELEDSGVYFCASSHWDSSYEQYFGPGTRLTVT.

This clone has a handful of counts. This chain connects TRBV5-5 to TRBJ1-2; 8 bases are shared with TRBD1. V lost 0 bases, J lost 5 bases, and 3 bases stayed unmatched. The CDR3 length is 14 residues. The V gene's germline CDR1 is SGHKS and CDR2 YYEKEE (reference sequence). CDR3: CASSLDRGRYGYTF. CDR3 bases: TGTGCCAGCAGCTTGGACAGGGGGAGGTATGGCTACACCTTC. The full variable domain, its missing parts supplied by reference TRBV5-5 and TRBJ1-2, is DAGVTQSPTHLIKTRGQQVTLRCSPISGHKSVSWYQQVLGQGPQFIFQYYEKEERGRGNFPDRFSARQFPNYSSELNVNALLLGDSALYLCASSLDRGRYGYTFGSGTRLTVV.

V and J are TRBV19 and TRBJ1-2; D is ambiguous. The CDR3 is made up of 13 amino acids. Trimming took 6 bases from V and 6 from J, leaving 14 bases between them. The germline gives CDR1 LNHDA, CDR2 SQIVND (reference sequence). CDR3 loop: CASRNTGEDGYTF. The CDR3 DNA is TGTGCCAGTAGAAATACTGGGGAGGATGGCTACACCTTC.

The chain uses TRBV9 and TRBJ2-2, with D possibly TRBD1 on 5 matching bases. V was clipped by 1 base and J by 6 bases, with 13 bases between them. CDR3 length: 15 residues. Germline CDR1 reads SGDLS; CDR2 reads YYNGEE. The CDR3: CASSVNPGLPGELFF. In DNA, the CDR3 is TGTGCCAGCAGCGTAAACCCAGGGCTCCCCGGGGAGCTGTTTTTT.

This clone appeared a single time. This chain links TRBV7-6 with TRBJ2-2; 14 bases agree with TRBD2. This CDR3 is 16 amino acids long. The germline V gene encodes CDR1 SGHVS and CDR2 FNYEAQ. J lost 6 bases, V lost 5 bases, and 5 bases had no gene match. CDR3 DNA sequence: TGTGCCAGCAGCGGCCGGACTAGCGGGAGGCCCGGGGAGCTGTTTTTT. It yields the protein CASSGRTSGRPGELFF.

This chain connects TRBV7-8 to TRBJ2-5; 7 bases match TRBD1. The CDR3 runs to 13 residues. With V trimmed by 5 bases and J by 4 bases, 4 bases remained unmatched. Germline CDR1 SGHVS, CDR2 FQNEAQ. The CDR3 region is CASSTRDRETQYF. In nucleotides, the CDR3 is TGTGCCAGCAGCACGAGGGACAGAGAGACCCAGTACTTC.

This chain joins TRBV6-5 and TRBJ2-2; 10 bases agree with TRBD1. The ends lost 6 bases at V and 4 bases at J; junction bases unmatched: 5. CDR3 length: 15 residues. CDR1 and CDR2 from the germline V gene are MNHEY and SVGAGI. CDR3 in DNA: TGTGCCAGCAGCTGGACAGGGGGGTCCACCGGGGAGCTGTTTTTT. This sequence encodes CASSWTGGSTGELFF.

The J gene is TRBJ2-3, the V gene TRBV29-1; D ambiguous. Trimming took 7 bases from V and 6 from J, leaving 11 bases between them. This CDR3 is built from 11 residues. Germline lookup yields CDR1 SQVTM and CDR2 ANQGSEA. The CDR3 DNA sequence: TGCAGCGCTACCATGTGGGATACGCAGTATTTT. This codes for CSATMWDTQYF.

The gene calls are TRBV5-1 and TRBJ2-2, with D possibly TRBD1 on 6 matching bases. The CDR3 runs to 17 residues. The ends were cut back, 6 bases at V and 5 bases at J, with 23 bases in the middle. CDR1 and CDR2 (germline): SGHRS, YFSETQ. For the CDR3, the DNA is TGCGCCAGCATCACTTCACCCGGGACACCGATAACCGGGGAGCTGTTTTTT. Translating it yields CASITSPGTPITGELFF.

CDR3 residues: CASSEYSLRTGELFF. CDR3 nucleotide sequence: TGTGCCAGCAGTGAATATAGTTTGAGGACCGGGGAGCTGTTTTTT. V is TRBV2 and J is TRBJ2-2; no definite D call. With 2 bases removed from V and 5 bases from J, the gap between germline ends came to 12 bases. From germline, CDR1 is SNHLY and CDR2 FYNNEI. The CDR3 totals 15 residues. Variable domain in full (rest from reference TRBV2 and TRBJ2-2): EPEVTQTPSHQVTQMGQEVILRCVPISNHLYFYWYRQILGQKVEFLVSFYNNEISEKSEIFDDQFSVERPDGSNFTLKIRSTKLEDSAMYFCASSEYSLRTGELFFGEGSRLTVL.

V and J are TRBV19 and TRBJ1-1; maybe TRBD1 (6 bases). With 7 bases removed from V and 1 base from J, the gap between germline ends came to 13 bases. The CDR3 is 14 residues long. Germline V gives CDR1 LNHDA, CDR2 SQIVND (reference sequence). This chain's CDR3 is CASKATGRNTEAFF. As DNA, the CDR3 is TGTGCCAGTAAGGCCACAGGGAGGAACACTGAAGCTTTCTTT.

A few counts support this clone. CDR3 coding DNA: TGTGCCAGCAGACTTCCCGGGGACACTGAAGCTTTCTTT. It is translated as CASRLPGDTEAFF. The chain links TRBV6-5 to TRBJ1-1; D is unresolved. CDR1 is MNHEY and CDR2 is SVGAGI in the germline V gene. The V end lost 6 bases, the J end lost 3 bases, and 11 bases lay between the germline ends. CDR3 length: 13 amino acids.